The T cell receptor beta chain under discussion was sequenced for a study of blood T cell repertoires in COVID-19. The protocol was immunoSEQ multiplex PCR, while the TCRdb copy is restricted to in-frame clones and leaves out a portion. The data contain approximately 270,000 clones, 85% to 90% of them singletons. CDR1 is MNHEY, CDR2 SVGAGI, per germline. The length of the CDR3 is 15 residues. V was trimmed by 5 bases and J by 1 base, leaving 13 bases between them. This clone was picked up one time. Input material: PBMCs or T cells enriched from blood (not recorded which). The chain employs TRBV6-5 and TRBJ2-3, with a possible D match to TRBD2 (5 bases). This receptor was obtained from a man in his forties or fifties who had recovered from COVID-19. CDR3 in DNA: TGTGCCAGCAGTACACGGGGTGGGGGCACAGATACGCAGTATTTT. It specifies CASSTRGGGTDTQYF.